A selection of T cell receptor beta chains follows, all from one sample in a study of cytomegalovirus exposure and HLA in healthy donors. The repertoire was sequenced with immunoSEQ multiplex PCR; TCRdb's copy has only in-frame clones and lacks some. Of about 140,000 clones in the sample, over 70% are singletons; the top ten hold less than 3.5%. Sequencing input: PBMCs. These receptor sequences come from a male donor in good health and CMV-seronegative. Both conserved end residues are part of each CDR3. Fields, in order: J gene, V gene, CDR3 length, D gene, clone size, CDR3 protein, CDR3 DNA. A D gene is named only where the DNA matches it firmly. The size of a clone is reported for some rows only, either as once, few or many, or as a class for expanded clones.

>TRBJ1-1|TRBV11-2|14|NA|NA
CASGSKARVTEAFF
TGTGCCAGCGGATCCAAGGCGAGGGTAACTGAAGCTTTCTTT
>TRBJ1-5|TRBV4-2|16|NA|few
CASSQDLQGGNQPQHF
TGTGCCAGCAGCCAAGATTTACAGGGAGGCAATCAGCCCCAGCATTTT
>TRBJ2-7|TRBV30|15|TRBD2|NA
CAWRPPGLAGYEQYF
TGTGCCTGGAGACCTCCGGGACTAGCGGGTTACGAGCAGTACTTC
>TRBJ2-2|TRBV10-3|11|NA|NA
CAINGPGELFF
TGTGCCATCAATGGCCCCGGGGAGCTGTTTTTT
>TRBJ2-1|TRBV18|14|TRBD2|NA
CASLLAGSYNEQFF
TGTGCCAGCTTATTAGCGGGATCCTACAATGAGCAGTTCTTC
>TRBJ2-4|TRBV30|16|TRBD2|NA
CAWSLRLAGDKNIQYF
TGTGCCTGGAGTCTACGACTAGCGGGTGACAAAAACATTCAGTACTTC
>TRBJ2-3|TRBV25-1|15|TRBD2|NA
CASSEWGLVADTQYF
TGTGCCAGCAGTGAATGGGGACTAGTCGCAGATACGCAGTATTTT
>TRBJ1-5|TRBV30|14|TRBD1|NA
CAWSRDRFNQPQHF
TGTGCCTGGAGCCGGGACAGATTTAATCAGCCCCAGCATTTT
>TRBJ2-2|TRBV2|13|TRBD2|NA
CASRLAPTGELFF
TGTGCCAGCCGACTAGCTCCCACCGGGGAGCTGTTTTTT
>TRBJ2-1|TRBV4-3|13|NA|NA
CASSQDRRTAQFF
TGCGCCAGCAGCCAAGATAGGCGGACAGCACAGTTCTTC
>TRBJ2-1|TRBV18|14|TRBD1|NA
CASSFGQGVNEQFF
TGTGCCAGCTCATTTGGACAGGGGGTCAATGAGCAGTTCTTC
>TRBJ2-5|TRBV9|14|TRBD2|NA
CASSVVAGEETQYF
TGTGCCAGCAGCGTAGTAGCGGGAGAAGAGACCCAGTACTTC
>TRBJ2-7|TRBV30|15|NA|NA
CAWSLLQVDYYEQYF
TGTGCCTGGAGCCTCCTCCAGGTGGACTACTACGAGCAGTACTTC
>TRBJ2-5|TRBV12-5|16|TRBD2|NA
CASGPGLAGETETQYF
TGTGCTAGTGGTCCTGGACTAGCGGGGGAAACGGAGACCCAGTACTTC
>TRBJ1-4|TRBV7-6|16|TRBD1|NA
CASSLGTGSTNEKLFF
TGTGCCAGCAGCTTAGGGACAGGTTCAACTAATGAAAAACTGTTTTTT
>TRBJ1-1|TRBV5-1|14|NA|few
CASSLGGDLAEAFF
TGCGCCAGCAGCTTGGGCGGGGACCTAGCTGAAGCTTTCTTT
>TRBJ1-1|TRBV19|13|NA|NA
CASRVAGVAEAFF
TGTGCCAGTAGGGTGGCGGGGGTTGCTGAAGCTTTCTTT
>TRBJ2-7|TRBV4-3|15|TRBD1|NA
CASSHSGTGNYEQYF
TGCGCCAGCAGCCACTCCGGGACAGGGAACTACGAGCAGTACTTC
>TRBJ1-1|TRBV13|16|TRBD1|NA
CASSWRTGGVNTEAFF
TGTGCCAGCAGCTGGAGGACAGGGGGCGTGAACACTGAAGCTTTCTTT
>TRBJ2-7|TRBV30|12|NA|once
CAWSPGAYEQYF
TGTGCCTGGAGTCCCGGGGCCTACGAGCAGTACTTC
>TRBJ2-7|TRBV4-1|17|NA|NA
CASSRPGPSQLPYEQYF
TGCGCCAGCAGCCGACCGGGTCCTTCGCAATTACCCTACGAGCAGTACTTC
>TRBJ1-2|TRBV9|17|NA|NA
CASSVTPQGDTNYGYTF
TGTGCCAGCAGCGTAACCCCACAGGGAGACACTAACTATGGCTACACCTTC
>TRBJ1-1|TRBV11-2|14|NA|NA
CASSRHGENTEAFF
TGTGCCAGCAGCCGACACGGGGAGAACACTGAAGCTTTCTTT
>TRBJ2-3|TRBV18|14|NA|NA
CASSPGLSTDTQYF
TGTGCCAGCTCACCAGGGCTTAGCACAGATACGCAGTATTTT
>TRBJ2-7|TRBV5-4|16|NA|NA
CASSLGLAEYSYEQYF
TGTGCCAGCAGCTTGGGACTGGCGGAATACTCCTACGAGCAGTACTTC
>TRBJ2-7|TRBV2|13|NA|NA
CASITTAVHEQYF
TGTGCCAGCATAACGACAGCCGTACACGAGCAGTACTTC
>TRBJ1-4|TRBV5-8|13|NA|NA
CASSPGQREKLFF
TGTGCCAGCAGTCCGGGACAACGTGAAAAACTGTTTTTT
>TRBJ1-1|TRBV5-1|13|NA|NA
CASSLELNTEAFF
TGCGCCAGCAGCTTGGAGCTGAACACTGAAGCTTTCTTT
>TRBJ2-7|TRBV29-1|14|NA|NA
CSVRLGGRVGGQYF
TGCAGCGTGAGGTTAGGTGGGAGAGTCGGGGGGCAGTACTTC
>TRBJ2-2|TRBV19|17|NA|once
CASGGEGTDANTGELFF
TGTGCCAGTGGGGGCGAGGGAACGGACGCGAACACCGGGGAGCTGTTTTTT
>TRBJ2-7|TRBV4-1|14|NA|NA
CASSLNAQGSEQYF
TGCGCCAGCAGCCTGAACGCGCAGGGTTCCGAGCAGTACTTC
>TRBJ1-1|TRBV2|13|NA|NA
CASTTNRNTEAFF
TGTGCCAGCACTACTAATCGGAACACTGAAGCTTTCTTT
>TRBJ1-2|TRBV5-4|12|NA|few
CASSTRDYGYTF
TGTGCCAGCAGTACGCGGGACTATGGCTACACCTTC
>TRBJ1-2|TRBV29-1|14|NA|NA
CSVTASGPRGGYTF
TGCAGCGTCACTGCCTCCGGGCCTAGGGGTGGCTACACCTTC
>TRBJ2-1|TRBV4-2|14|NA|NA
CASSQGGLYNEQFF
TGTGCCAGCAGCCAGGGCGGGTTGTACAATGAGCAGTTCTTC
>TRBJ2-7|TRBV4-1|14|NA|NA
CASSQQYGNHEQYF
TGCGCCAGCAGCCAGCAGTACGGGAACCACGAGCAGTACTTC
>TRBJ1-2|TRBV19|14|NA|NA
CASSIFRRDYGYTF
TGTGCCAGTAGTATCTTTCGACGGGACTATGGCTACACCTTC
>TRBJ2-7|TRBV6-6|14|NA|few
CASRLSTVYYEQYF
TGTGCCAGCAGACTAAGTACGGTTTACTACGAGCAGTACTTC
>TRBJ2-7|TRBV9|15|TRBD2|few
CASSVDLGRAYEQYF
TGTGCCAGCAGCGTAGACCTCGGGAGGGCCTACGAGCAGTACTTC
>TRBJ2-7|TRBV7-9|12|NA|NA
CASSSGPPEQYF
TGTGCCAGCAGCTCGGGTCCACCCGAGCAGTACTTC
>TRBJ1-3|TRBV25-1|15|NA|NA
CASSDPRSSGNTIYF
TGTGCCAGCAGTGATCCGCGTTCCTCTGGAAACACCATATATTTT
>TRBJ2-7|TRBV7-6|19|TRBD2|NA
CASSFDGLAGGPRYYEQYF
TGTGCCAGCAGCTTCGACGGGCTAGCGGGAGGGCCAAGGTATTACGAGCAGTACTTC
>TRBJ2-5|TRBV6-1|16|TRBD2|NA
CASSGTLAGGHGTQYF
TGTGCCAGCAGTGGGACACTAGCGGGGGGGCATGGGACCCAGTACTTC
>TRBJ2-1|TRBV6-1|15|NA|NA
CASSVQGFGYNEQFF
TGTGCCAGCAGTGTACAGGGTTTCGGCTACAATGAGCAGTTCTTC
>TRBJ2-1|TRBV6-5|14|NA|NA
CASSYGQGGYEQFF
TGTGCCAGCAGTTACGGGCAGGGCGGCTATGAGCAGTTCTTC
>TRBJ1-1|TRBV27|13|NA|NA
CASRSLGNTEAFF
TGTGCCAGCAGGTCCCTAGGGAACACTGAAGCTTTCTTT
>TRBJ1-5|TRBV5-5|14|NA|NA
CASSLDGAQQPQHF
TGTGCCAGCAGCTTGGATGGGGCTCAGCAGCCCCAGCATTTT
>TRBJ2-2|TRBV4-1|15|NA|NA
CASTNWGENTGELFF
TGCGCCAGCACCAACTGGGGGGAAAACACCGGGGAGCTGTTTTTT
>TRBJ2-2|TRBV5-1|15|NA|NA
CASSIMGQNTGELFF
TGCGCCAGCAGTATCATGGGCCAGAACACCGGGGAGCTGTTTTTT
>TRBJ1-1|TRBV2|13|NA|NA
CATELGGDTEAFF
TGTGCCACGGAGTTGGGAGGGGACACTGAAGCTTTCTTT
>TRBJ2-7|TRBV7-7|17|TRBD2|NA
CASSPHLFSGGVYEQYF
TGTGCTAGCAGCCCCCACCTCTTCTCTGGGGGGGTCTACGAGCAGTACTTC
>TRBJ2-5|TRBV11-2|14|NA|NA
CASSLTGIQETQYF
TGTGCCAGCAGCTTAACAGGGATCCAAGAGACCCAGTACTTC
>TRBJ2-2|TRBV7-2|15|NA|NA
CASSLRGLQTGELFF
TGTGCCAGCAGCCTACGAGGGCTCCAAACCGGGGAGCTGTTTTTT
>TRBJ2-3|TRBV4-1|14|NA|NA
CASSQENIADTQYF
TGCGCCAGCAGCCAAGAAAACATCGCAGATACGCAGTATTTT
>TRBJ2-5|TRBV5-1|16|NA|NA
CASSGAVGGQQETQYF
TGCGCCAGCAGCGGGGCCGTTGGGGGCCAACAAGAGACCCAGTACTTC
>TRBJ2-7|TRBV5-1|13|NA|NA
CASSFDSSYEQYF
TGCGCCAGCAGCTTCGACAGCTCCTACGAGCAGTACTTC
>TRBJ1-3|TRBV9|16|TRBD1|NA
CASSVLGTDSGNTIYF
TGTGCCAGCAGCGTTTTGGGGACAGACTCTGGAAACACCATATATTTT